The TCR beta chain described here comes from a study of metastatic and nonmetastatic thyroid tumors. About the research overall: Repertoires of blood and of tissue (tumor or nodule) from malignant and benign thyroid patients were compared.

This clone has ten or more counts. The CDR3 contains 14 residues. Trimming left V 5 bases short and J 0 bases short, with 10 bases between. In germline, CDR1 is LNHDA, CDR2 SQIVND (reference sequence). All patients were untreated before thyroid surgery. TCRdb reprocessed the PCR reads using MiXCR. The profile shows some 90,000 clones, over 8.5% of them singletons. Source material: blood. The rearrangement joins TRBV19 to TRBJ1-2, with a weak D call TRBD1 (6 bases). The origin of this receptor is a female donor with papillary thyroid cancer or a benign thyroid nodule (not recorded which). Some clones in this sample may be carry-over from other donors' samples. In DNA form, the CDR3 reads TGTGCCAGTAGTCGGGACAAAGCTAACTATGGCTACACCTTC. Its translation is CASSRDKANYGYTF.